This T cell receptor (beta chain) was profiled in a study of cytomegalovirus exposure and HLA in healthy donors. This clone has only a few counts. What it recognizes is unknown. Study outcomes and limitations: It has been reported that TCR beta sequences accurately predicted the HLA-A and HLA-B alleles of most subjects. An analysis that came later showed most CMV-associated TCR beta chains appearing HLA-restricted. Later analysis found that TCR beta chains associated with HLA were more clonally expanded than other, equally common chains.

Trimming at V came to 4 bases and at J to 2 bases, leaving 7 bases not matched to a gene. The V gene's germline CDR1 is SGHRS and CDR2 YFSETQ. The CDR3 has 15 amino acids. Researchers ran the PCR with 60 Vbeta and 13 Jbeta primers. Authors' processing steps: A later analysis tallied tens of millions of unique TCR beta chains, about 11 million of them shared. Sequenced by immunoSEQ multiplex PCR; TCRdb stores in-frame clones only, minus some. The V and J calls and clone size come from that table; D and trimming were worked out from the DNA. Of 150,000 to 200,000 clones in the sample, roughly 84% were seen once.

The V and J genes are TRBV5-1 and TRBJ2-5; 8 nucleotides line up with TRBD2. The sample was PBMCs. This receptor was taken from a girl in the first two years of life in good health and CMV-seronegative. The CDR3 loop is CASSLDGGGQETQYF. The CDR3 DNA reads as TGCGCCAGCAGCCTGGACGGGGGGGGGCAAGAGACCCAGTACTTC.